The source of this TCR beta chain is a study of OX40 agonist ivuxolimab in advanced cancers. Study-wide background: Dose-escalation subjects each had hepatocellular carcinoma, melanoma, renal cell or head and neck cancer. A male proportion of about 86% was recorded, with mean age around 60 years and range roughly 23 to 79. Checkpoint inhibitors had been given previously to over 30% of patients.

The CDR3 loop spans 12 amino acids. In germline, CDR1 is KGHSH, CDR2 LQKENI. V was pared by 0 bases and J by 14 bases, with 12 bases between. Repertoires were generated with immunoSEQ multiplex PCR, while TCRdb's copy carries only in-frame clones and drops some. The data show under 50,000 clones, roughly 90% seen once. This clone has a single count. Its antigen is as yet unknown. The study's findings and limits: Part of the nonresponder group also had normalized T-cell clonal expansion that was low.

The origin of this receptor is an adult with an advanced solid tumor such as melanoma, head and neck, liver or kidney cancer. The chain employs TRBV18 and TRBJ2-3; D not certain. The source material was CD4+ or CD8+ T cells sorted from blood, sampled in a trial of the OX40 agonist ivuxolimab. The CDR3 nucleotides read TGTGCCAGCTCACCACCTCTTGGGGTACTGTATTTT. It yields the protein CASSPPLGVLYF. Looking up the rest from reference TRBV18 and TRBJ2-3 gives the full variable domain: NAGVMQNPRHLVRRRGQEARLRCSPMKGHSHVYWYRQLPEEGLKFMVYLQKENIIDESGMPKERFSAEFPKEGPSILRIQQVVRGDSAAYFCASSPPLGVLYFGPGTRLTVL.